This T cell receptor (beta chain) was documented in a study of post-analysis software for immune sequencing data. Overall study context: Disease trajectories encompassed relapsing-remitting, secondary progressive and progressive-relapsing multiple sclerosis.

Germline V lookup: CDR1 LGHNA, CDR2 YNFKEQ. The V and J ends lost 4 bases and 3 bases, in that order; junction bases with no gene match: 5. The CDR3 is 14 residues long. Unique-molecular-identifier-tagged TCR beta cDNA libraries were used. A population of roughly 0.85 to 10 million T cells gave rise to roughly 500,000 cDNA molecules. MiXCR, run by TCRdb on the PCR reads, gives a single entry per CDR3 protein. The data hold about 540,000 distinct CDR3 sequences, with less than 40% observed a single time. As regards this clonotype: Antigen unknown.

General study points: TRBV segments more frequent in patients than in controls numbered several and included TRBV5-6, TRBV5-1 and TRBV20-1. Among multiple sclerosis patients, normalized Chao1 diversity was significantly below that of controls.

The sequenced sample was blood. This TCR was sampled from a girl between 2 and 17 years old with multiple sclerosis. The gene calls are TRBV4-2 and TRBJ2-5, with TRBD2 matching over 7 bases. The CDR3 is CASSLGRVEETQYF. CDR3 nucleotides: TGTGCCAGCAGCCTTGGGAGGGTGGAAGAGACCCAGTACTTC.